These 19 T cell receptor beta chains share one sample of origin, sequenced in a study of blood T cell repertoires in COVID-19 (dated by TCRdb to about 2020). Library construction relied on the immunoSEQ multiplex PCR assay. TCRdb took this table from immuneACCESS and kept in-frame rearrangements with V and J called. Such tables lack part of the clones; where checked against another copy, unresolved V genes explain under half of the gap, and the rest is unexplained. Recorded for this sample are 35,000 to 45,000 clones; approximately 90% of them occurred a single time. 3% to 4% of the sample goes to the ten largest clones. Specimen: peripheral blood. The source is a human donor in a cohort sampled during active COVID-19.

The genes are TRBV27 and TRBJ2-3; 7 nucleotides line up with TRBD1. The CDR3 sequence is 16 residues long. Germline trimming cut 5 bases from V and 4 bases from J; bases unmatched to any gene: 12. Germline V gene sequence: CDR1 MNHEY, CDR2 SMNVEV (reference sequence). The CDR3 DNA reads TGTGCCAGCAGTAACATCCGGGACAGCGGTGCAGATACGCAGTATTTT. Translated, it gives CASSNIRDSGADTQYF.

The chain couples TRBV27 to TRBJ2-7, with 10 bases fitting TRBD2. The V gene's germline CDR1 is MNHEY and CDR2 SMNVEV (reference sequence). CDR3 length equals 15 residues. V shed 5 bases and J 1 base; nucleotides not matched to a gene: 5. This CDR3 reads CASSLTSGNSYEQYF. DNA of the CDR3: TGTGCCAGCAGTCTTACTAGCGGGAATTCCTACGAGCAGTACTTC.

The chain combines TRBV28 with TRBJ1-1; 8 bases are shared with TRBD1. CDR3 size: 12 residues. Trimming at V came to 6 bases and at J to 6 bases, leaving 3 bases not matched to a gene. Germline V gives CDR1 MDHEN, CDR2 SYDVKM. The CDR3 coding sequence is TGTGCCAGCAGCGGACAGGGTGCTGAAGCTTTCTTT. It translates to CASSGQGAEAFF.

The chain carries TRBV30 and TRBJ2-2; D gene unclear. The CDR3 has 14 residues. Germline CDR1 GTSNPN, CDR2 SVGIG (reference sequence). V shed 3 bases and J shed 9 bases, with 17 bases lying between them. The CDR3 DNA reads as TGTGCCTGGAGGGGTGCCTTGAGGATTCGGGAGCTGTTTTTT. This sequence encodes CAWRGALRIRELFF. Together with reference TRBV30 and TRBJ2-2, the CDR3 gives the full variable domain: SQTIHQWPATLVQPVGSPLSLECTVEGTSNPNLYWYRQAAGRGLQLLFYSVGIGQISSEVPQNLSASRPQDRQFILSSKKLLLSDSGFYLCAWRGALRIRELFFGEGSRLTVL.

This chain links TRBV7-9 with TRBJ1-1; 9 bases map to TRBD1. The CDR3 contains 16 residues. Germline CDR1 is SEHNR and CDR2 is FQNEAQ (reference sequence). V was clipped by 6 bases and J by 0 bases; unmatched bases: 8. CDR3 nucleotides: TGTGCCAGCAGTCCTATGACAGGGGGGATGAACACTGAAGCTTTCTTT. This gives the protein CASSPMTGGMNTEAFF.

The rearrangement uses TRBV7-2 and TRBJ2-3; TRBD2 aligns across 8 bases. This CDR3 contains 14 residues. Per the germline V gene, CDR1 is SGHTA and CDR2 is FQGNSA. The junction had 5 bases not matched to a gene; V was cut back by 5 bases and J by 4 bases. CDR3 sequence: CASSRTSRADTQYF. The CDR3 nucleotides are TGTGCCAGCAGCCGGACTAGCCGGGCAGATACGCAGTATTTT. The variable domain in full, with the rest retrieved from reference TRBV7-2 and TRBJ2-3, is GAGVSQSPSNKVTEKGKDVELRCDPISGHTALYWYRQSLGQGLEFLIYFQGNSAPDKSGLPSDRFSAERTGGSVSTLTIQRTQQEDSAVYLCASSRTSRADTQYFGPGTRLTVL.

Only one count was recorded for this clone. This chain joins TRBV4-3 and TRBJ2-1; weak D call: TRBD1 (5 bases). CDR1 and CDR2 (germline): LGHNA, YSLEER. Trimming removed 1 base from V and 6 bases from J, with 13 bases in between. There are 15 residues in the CDR3. CDR3 bases: TGCGCCAGCAGCCAAGTATGGTCAGGGATCAATGAGCAGTTCTTC. Amino acid sequence: CASSQVWSGINEQFF.

V and J are TRBV9 and TRBJ1-4; D is unresolved. V shed 0 bases and J shed 1 base, with 10 bases lying between them. Per germline, CDR1 SGDLS and CDR2 YYNGEE. This CDR3 contains 16 residues. CDR3 sequence: CASSVATGETNEKLFF. In DNA form, the CDR3 reads TGTGCCAGCAGCGTAGCGACCGGGGAAACTAATGAAAAACTGTTTTTT.

The chain links TRBV19 to TRBJ2-3; D not certain. The ends were cut back, 4 bases at V and 1 base at J, with 9 bases in the middle. This CDR3 is 14 amino acids long. Germline V gives CDR1 LNHDA, CDR2 SQIVND (reference sequence). The CDR3 here is CASSTLSGTDTQYF. CDR3 bases: TGTGCCAGTAGTACATTAAGCGGCACAGATACGCAGTATTTT.

DNA of the CDR3: TGTGCCAGCAGCCAAGACAGGAACACTGAAGCTTTCTTT. Translated, it gives CASSQDRNTEAFF. V is TRBV14 and J is TRBJ1-1; unclear D gene. The CDR3 sequence is 13 residues long. Per the germline V gene, CDR1 is SGHDN and CDR2 is FVKESK. The ends were cut back, 0 bases at V and 1 base at J, with 3 bases in the middle.

The J gene is TRBJ2-7, the V gene TRBV4-1; 12 nucleotides line up with TRBD2. Losses at the gene ends were 5 bases for V and 4 bases for J; bases not matched to a gene: 15. This CDR3 region has 18 residues. Looked up from germline, CDR1 is MGHRA and CDR2 is YSYEKL. DNA of the CDR3: TGCGCCAGCAGCTACGGACCCACTAGCGGGAGGTTCAGGTACGAGCAGTACTTC. Protein: CASSYGPTSGRFRYEQYF.

V and J are TRBV5-4 and TRBJ1-3; D is uncertain. Germline V gene lookup returns CDR1 SGHNT and CDR2 YYREEE (reference sequence). The ends were cut back, 0 bases at V and 2 bases at J, with 9 bases in the middle. The CDR3 consists of 15 residues. The CDR3 reads CASSLEVAPGNTIYF. DNA of the CDR3: TGTGCCAGCAGCTTGGAAGTGGCCCCTGGAAACACCATATATTTT.

The V and J genes are TRBV4-1 and TRBJ1-2; 9 nucleotides agree with TRBD1. The CDR3 has 14 amino acids. Per the germline V gene, CDR1 is MGHRA and CDR2 is YSYEKL. After removal of 2 bases from V and 4 bases from J, the junction contained 2 bases not matched to a gene. The CDR3 DNA sequence: TGCGCCAGCAGCCAAAGGACAGGGGCCTATGGCTACACCTTC. Protein: CASSQRTGAYGYTF.

This clone is medium-sized (0.01 to 0.1%). This sample includes further DNA sequences coding for the same CDR3. The chain employs TRBV9 and TRBJ2-1; D is perhaps TRBD2 (5 bases). Germline assignment: CDR1 SGDLS and CDR2 YYNGEE. CDR3 length equals 13 residues. V dropped 4 bases and J dropped 4 bases, with 9 bases sitting between them. The CDR3 loop reads CASSPGTYNEQFF. In DNA form, the CDR3 reads TGTGCCAGCAGCCCGGGAACTTACAATGAGCAGTTCTTC.

J is TRBJ2-3 and V is TRBV4-1, with 11 bases that match TRBD2. V lost 1 base to trimming and J lost 2 bases; unmatched junction nucleotides: 14. Germline CDR1 reads MGHRA; CDR2 reads YSYEKL. The CDR3 spans 20 residues. Here the CDR3 reads CASSQVGLAGGPTVTDTQYF. The CDR3, as DNA: TGCGCCAGCAGCCAAGTGGGGCTAGCGGGGGGCCCCACTGTCACAGATACGCAGTATTTT.

V gene TRBV5-1 combines with J gene TRBJ2-3; D is perhaps TRBD1 (5 bases). This CDR3 spans 16 amino acids. Germline CDR1 is SGHRS and CDR2 is YFSETQ. Between the trimmed V and J ends, which lost 1 base and 2 bases, there was a span of 14 bases. In DNA, the CDR3 is TGCGCCAGCAGCTTGACAGGTGAGGCCTTCACAGATACGCAGTATTTT. The encoded protein is CASSLTGEAFTDTQYF.

This clone was found once. The chain combines TRBV27 with TRBJ1-4; a weak D match, TRBD1 (5 bases). Germline values: CDR1 MNHEY, CDR2 SMNVEV (reference sequence). The CDR3 contains 15 residues. V lost 6 bases and J lost 4, with 15 bases in between. CDR3 DNA: TGTGCCAGCAGACGCGGGGACGGAAGTAATGAAAAACTGTTTTTT. Translated: CASRRGDGSNEKLFF.

The rearrangement links TRBV24-1 to TRBJ1-5; D is perhaps TRBD1 (6 bases). The germline V and J ends were trimmed by 2 bases and 2 bases, with 12 bases remaining between them. Germline CDR1 is KGHDR and CDR2 is SFDVKD. The CDR3 extends over 16 amino acids. CDR3 bases: TGTGCCACCAGTGATTCTCGAGGGGGAGGCAATCAGCCCCAGCATTTT. Amino acids: CATSDSRGGGNQPQHF.

V and J are TRBV2 and TRBJ1-2; D may be TRBD1 (5 bases). The length of the CDR3 is 12 residues. Trimming removed 7 bases from V and 9 bases from J, with 15 bases in between. Germline V gene lookup returns CDR1 SNHLY and CDR2 FYNNEI. Written as DNA, the CDR3 is TGTGCCAGCATGCGTTTGCAGGGTCGCTACACCTTC. It encodes CASMRLQGRYTF.